This is a list of T cell receptor beta chains from one sample in a study of blood T cell repertoires in COVID-19. Measured with immunoSEQ multiplex PCR; TCRdb has only the in-frame clones, and not every one. Of under 300,000 clones in the sample, 80% to 90% are singletons; the top ten hold 2% to 3%. Sequencing used PBMCs or T cells enriched from blood (not recorded which). These receptor sequences come from a woman between 18 and 29 years old who had recovered from COVID-19. CDR3s include the opening cysteine and the closing phenylalanine or tryptophan. The D gene is left open where the match is weak. Not all rows give a size; the values are once, few, many and, for expanded clones, a class.

D: NA
V: TRBV29-1
J: TRBJ2-5
size: NA
CDR3: CSVEAGFQETQYF
DNA: TGCAGCGTTGAGGCAGGTTTCCAAGAGACCCAGTACTTC

D: NA
V: TRBV6-5
J: TRBJ2-7
size: NA
CDR3: CASSYPTSTYEQYF
DNA: TGTGCCAGCAGTTACCCGACTTCAACCTACGAGCAGTACTTC

D: TRBD2
V: TRBV19
J: TRBJ2-1
size: once
CDR3: CASSPQAGVGGEQFF
DNA: TGTGCCAGTAGCCCCCAAGCGGGGGTAGGGGGTGAGCAGTTCTTC

D: NA
V: TRBV4-1
J: TRBJ2-7
size: NA
CDR3: CASSQDRTGYEQYF
DNA: TGCGCCAGCAGCCAAGATAGAACAGGCTACGAGCAGTACTTC

D: TRBD2
V: TRBV9
J: TRBJ2-6
size: NA
CDR3: CASSSRTSGMSGANVLTF
DNA: TGTGCCAGCAGCTCCCGGACTAGCGGAATGTCTGGGGCCAACGTCCTGACTTTC

D: TRBD1
V: TRBV2
J: TRBJ2-2
size: NA
CDR3: CASSTGGRTGELFF
DNA: TGTGCCAGCAGTACAGGGGGCCGGACCGGGGAGCTGTTTTTT

D: TRBD2
V: TRBV5-5
J: TRBJ2-3
size: few
CDR3: CASSLASAWRGDTDTQYF
DNA: TGTGCCAGCAGCTTGGCCTCTGCCTGGCGGGGGGACACAGATACGCAGTATTTT

D: TRBD1
V: TRBV27
J: TRBJ2-7
size: NA
CDR3: CASSLRQGGFSYEQYF
DNA: TGTGCCAGCAGTCTCAGACAGGGGGGATTCTCCTACGAGCAGTACTTC

D: NA
V: TRBV3-1/TRBV3-2
J: TRBJ2-3
size: NA
CDR3: CASSQNPGGGSTDTQYF
DNA: TGTGCCAGCAGCCAAAACCCGGGGGGCGGAAGCACAGATACGCAGTATTTT

D: TRBD1
V: TRBV28
J: TRBJ1-6
size: NA
CDR3: CASSTLRKGGQINSPLHF
DNA: TGTGCCAGCAGTACTCTTCGAAAGGGGGGACAGATTAATTCACCCCTCCACTTT

D: NA
V: TRBV6-5
J: TRBJ1-2
size: NA
CDR3: CASSNSLKGYTF
DNA: TGTGCCAGCAGTAACAGTCTAAAGGGCTACACCTTC

D: NA
V: TRBV5-1
J: TRBJ2-2
size: once
CDR3: CASSADTGSRTGELFF
DNA: TGCGCCAGCAGCGCGGATACAGGGTCGAGAACCGGGGAGCTGTTTTTT

D: NA
V: TRBV9
J: TRBJ1-1
size: once
CDR3: CASSVVAANTEAFF
DNA: TGTGCCAGCAGCGTAGTTGCGGCCAACACTGAAGCTTTCTTT

D: NA
V: TRBV25-1
J: TRBJ1-5
size: few
CDR3: CASSESENQPQHF
DNA: TGTGCCAGCAGTGAATCCGAGAATCAGCCCCAGCATTTT

D: NA
V: TRBV6-6
J: TRBJ1-2
size: NA
CDR3: CASSYPRQGLNYGYTF
DNA: TGTGCCAGCAGTTACCCGCGCCAGGGCCTTAACTATGGCTACACCTTC

D: NA
V: TRBV5-4
J: TRBJ1-4
size: NA
CDR3: CASSLDPQGTNEKLFF
DNA: TGTGCCAGCAGCTTGGACCCACAGGGAACTAATGAAAAACTGTTTTTT

D: TRBD2
V: TRBV4-1
J: TRBJ2-3
size: NA
CDR3: CASSQEHLAGGSSTDTQYF
DNA: TGCGCCAGCAGCCAAGAACATCTAGCGGGGGGGTCTAGCACAGATACGCAGTATTTT

D: NA
V: TRBV20-1
J: TRBJ1-1
size: NA
CDR3: CSARDSPEAFF
DNA: TGCAGTGCTAGGGACAGCCCTGAAGCTTTCTTT

D: NA
V: TRBV4-2
J: TRBJ2-1
size: NA
CDR3: CASSQDGGLRNEQFF
DNA: TGTGCCAGCAGCCAAGACGGGGGGCTCAGAAATGAGCAGTTCTTC

D: TRBD2
V: TRBV7-3
J: TRBJ2-3
size: NA
CDR3: CASSPTRGSTDTQYF
DNA: TGTGCCAGCAGCCCCACGCGGGGGTCCACAGATACGCAGTATTTT

D: NA
V: TRBV20-1
J: TRBJ2-5
size: NA
CDR3: CSASFEPKETQYF
DNA: TGCAGTGCTAGTTTCGAGCCAAAGGAGACCCAGTACTTC

D: TRBD1
V: TRBV5-4
J: TRBJ1-3
size: NA
CDR3: CASSSARGPGNTIYF
DNA: TGTGCCAGCAGCAGCGCCAGGGGGCCCGGAAACACCATATATTTT

D: TRBD1
V: TRBV4-1
J: TRBJ1-5
size: once
CDR3: CASSHQQGAYGNQPQHF
DNA: TGCGCCAGCAGCCACCAACAGGGGGCGTACGGCAATCAGCCCCAGCATTTT

D: TRBD2
V: TRBV11-2
J: TRBJ2-1
size: NA
CDR3: CASSLVAGGLIDEQFF
DNA: TGTGCCAGCAGCTTAGTAGCGGGGGGGCTCATCGATGAGCAGTTCTTC

D: TRBD1
V: TRBV25-1
J: TRBJ1-5
size: NA
CDR3: CASSAPTDRGYSNQPQHF
DNA: TGTGCCAGCAGTGCCCCCACAGACAGGGGCTATAGCAATCAGCCCCAGCATTTT

D: NA
V: TRBV6-1
J: TRBJ1-5
size: NA
CDR3: CASSGDWVSNQPQHF
DNA: TGTGCCAGCAGTGGGGACTGGGTTAGCAATCAGCCCCAGCATTTT

D: NA
V: TRBV3-1/TRBV3-2
J: TRBJ1-4
size: once
CDR3: CASSQRQSSTNEKLFF
DNA: TGTGCCAGCAGCCAAAGACAGAGTTCAACTAATGAAAAACTGTTTTTT

D: NA
V: TRBV9
J: TRBJ2-1
size: once
CDR3: CASSVAGAEQFF
DNA: TGTGCCAGCAGCGTAGCTGGGGCTGAGCAGTTCTTC

D: NA
V: TRBV2
J: TRBJ1-1
size: NA
CDR3: CASSVGGVAEAFF
DNA: TGTGCCAGCAGTGTCGGGGGGGTGGCAGAAGCTTTCTTT

D: NA
V: TRBV5-1
J: TRBJ1-2
size: NA
CDR3: CASSLDGSYGYTF
DNA: TGCGCCAGCAGCTTGGATGGCAGCTATGGCTACACCTTC

D: NA
V: TRBV4-1
J: TRBJ2-5
size: NA
CDR3: CASSQGSEETQYF
DNA: TGCGCCAGCAGCCAAGGTTCCGAAGAGACCCAGTACTTC

D: NA
V: TRBV6-1
J: TRBJ1-1
size: NA
CDR3: CASSEAEQGWNTEAFF
DNA: TGTGCCAGCAGTGAAGCGGAGCAGGGGTGGAACACTGAAGCTTTCTTT

D: NA
V: TRBV18
J: TRBJ2-3
size: NA
CDR3: CASLRGRTDTQYF
DNA: TGTGCCAGCCTGCGGGGACGCACAGATACGCAGTATTTT

D: NA
V: TRBV6-4
J: TRBJ2-1
size: NA
CDR3: CASSVSEVNEQFF
DNA: TGTGCCAGCAGTGTTAGTGAGGTCAATGAGCAGTTCTTC